One sample yielded the 5 T cell receptor beta chains listed below, sequenced in a study of vaccination effects on CD4 cells after COVID-19. The assay was immunoSEQ multiplex PCR, and TCRdb's table has in-frame clones only and misses some. The table lists about 70,000 clones, over 60% of them singletons. Investigators separated out CD4+ T cells once around 11 days of culture had passed. No antigens are known for them. This sample comprised CD4+ T cells from PBMCs cultured without peptide, obtained before COVID-19 vaccination. These receptor sequences come from a human donor who received a COVID-19 vaccine.

The chain carries TRBV4-3 and TRBJ2-3; TRBD2 aligns across 12 bases. The CDR3 spans 16 residues. Germline CDR1 LGHNA, CDR2 YSLEER. The trim removed 4 bases at V and 5 bases at J, leaving 7 bases unmatched. For the CDR3, the DNA is TGCGCCAGCAGCCCAAGACTAGCGGGGGACAAAGATACGCAGTATTTT. As protein: CASSPRLAGDKDTQYF.

J is TRBJ2-1 and V is TRBV7-9; TRBD1 agrees at 9 bases. The V gene's germline CDR1 is SEHNR and CDR2 FQNEAQ (reference sequence). Germline trimming cut 4 bases from V and 9 bases from J; bases unmatched to any gene: 4. CDR3 length: 13 amino acids. The chain's CDR3 is CASSSQGAGEQFF. CDR3 nucleotide sequence: TGTGCCAGCAGCTCACAGGGGGCCGGTGAGCAGTTCTTC.

The table lists this clone with a count of one. The chain uses TRBV30 and TRBJ1-4; a possible D gene is TRBD1 (6 bases). Germline values: CDR1 GTSNPN, CDR2 SVGIG (reference sequence). The CDR3 has 12 residues. The germline V and J ends were trimmed by 3 bases and 8 bases, with 10 bases remaining between them. Here the CDR3 reads CAWSRDTEKLFF. The CDR3 nucleotides are TGTGCCTGGAGCCGGGACACCGAAAAACTGTTTTTT.

The V and J genes are TRBV3-1 (or the pseudogene TRBV3-2) and TRBJ2-2, with TRBD1 identical over 11 bases. The V segment lost 0 bases and the J segment 16 bases; nucleotides outside the gene matches: 13. The CDR3 runs to 16 residues. Looked up from germline, CDR1 is LGHDT and CDR2 is YNNKEL (reference sequence). The CDR3 nucleotides read TGTGCCAGCAGCCAAGAAACGGACAGGGGGCGCAGGGGCTGGTTTTTT. Protein: CASSQETDRGRRGWFF.

This chain joins TRBV6-5 and TRBJ1-1; D gene uncertain. This CDR3 is built from 13 residues. Trimming removed 2 bases at V and 4 bases at J, with 8 bases between. Germline V lookup: CDR1 MNHEY, CDR2 SVGAGI. CDR3 residues: CASSYPRGTEAFF. The CDR3 DNA is TGTGCCAGCAGTTACCCACGAGGCACTGAAGCTTTCTTT.